Sequencing of this T cell receptor beta chain was carried out in a study of T-cell reconstitution after alpha-beta-depleted transplantation in children. This CDR3 is 15 amino acids long. Germline CDR1 SGHTA, CDR2 FQGNSA. V gave up 3 bases and J gave up 6 bases, with 16 bases separating them. The library targeted TCRbeta and was prepared with unique molecular identifiers. Each CDR3 protein is one row after TCRdb ran MiXCR on the PCR reads. The profile shows about 400,000 distinct CDR3 sequences, roughly 21% of them singletons. The gene calls are TRBV7-2 and TRBJ2-3; D possibly corresponds to TRBD2 (6 bases). Sequencing used PBMCs from the stem cell graft donor, obtained from the stem cell graft. This clonotype originated in a human donor who donated a stem cell graft to a child with acute myeloid leukemia. The CDR3 DNA follows: TGTGCCAGCAGCTTCGTTACGGGAGAGGTGGATACGCAGTATTTT. As protein: CASSFVTGEVDTQYF.